This T cell receptor (beta chain) was retrieved from a study of T cells in Graves' hyperthyroidism and ophthalmopathy. With 2 bases removed from V and 0 bases from J, the gap between germline ends came to 8 bases. Germline CDR1 reads SGHTA; CDR2 reads FQGNSA. The CDR3 is 15 amino acids. Amplified regions were TCR beta CDR3 sequences from RNA transcripts. The HTBI set primed first-round TCR CDR3 RT-PCR. One entry per CDR3 protein, called by TCRdb with MiXCR from the multiplex PCR reads. Of 300,000 to 350,000 distinct CDR3 sequences in the sample, around a sixth are singletons; the top ten hold roughly a sixth. This clonotype has at least ten counts.

Sequencing was done on a sample of blood. The V gene is TRBV7-2, the J gene TRBJ1-3; D gene unclear. This TCR was sampled from a woman in her thirties or forties with Graves' ophthalmopathy. In nucleotides, the CDR3 is TGTGCCAGCAGCTTAAGCCTGAGCTCTGGAAACACCATATATTTT. Protein product: CASSLSLSSGNTIYF. The variable domain in full, with the rest retrieved from reference TRBV7-2 and TRBJ1-3, is GAGVSQSPSNKVTEKGKDVELRCDPISGHTALYWYRQSLGQGLEFLIYFQGNSAPDKSGLPSDRFSAERTGGSVSTLTIQRTQQEDSAVYLCASSLSLSSGNTIYFGEGSWLTVV.